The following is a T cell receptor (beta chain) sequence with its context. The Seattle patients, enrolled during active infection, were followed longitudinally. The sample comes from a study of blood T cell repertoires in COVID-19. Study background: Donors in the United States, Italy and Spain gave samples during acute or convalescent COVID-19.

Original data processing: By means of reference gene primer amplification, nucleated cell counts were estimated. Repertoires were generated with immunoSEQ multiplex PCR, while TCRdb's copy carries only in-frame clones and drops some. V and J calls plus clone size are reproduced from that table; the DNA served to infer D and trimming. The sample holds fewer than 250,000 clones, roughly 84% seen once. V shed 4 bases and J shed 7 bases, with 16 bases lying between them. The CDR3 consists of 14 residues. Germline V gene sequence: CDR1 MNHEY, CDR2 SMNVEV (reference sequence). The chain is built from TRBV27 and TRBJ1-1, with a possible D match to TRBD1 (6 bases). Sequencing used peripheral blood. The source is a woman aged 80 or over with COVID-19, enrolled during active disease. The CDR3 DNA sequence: TGTGCCAGCAGTTCACGCCGGGGGGCGAGTGAAGCTTTCTTT. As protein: CASSSRRGASEAFF.